This T cell receptor (beta chain) originates from a study of T cell responses to AZD1222 COVID-19 vaccine. Overall study results and limits: Only a handful of AZD1222 recipients tested seropositive at baseline. Most donors were white British, females outnumbered males, and clonal diversity was possibly underestimated.

This CDR3 is 14 amino acids long. The germline gives CDR1 MNHEY, CDR2 SVGEGT. Trimming removed 5 bases from V and 3 bases from J; junction bases left unmatched: 2. Data came from immunoSEQ multiplex PCR; TCRdb stores just in-frame clones and leaves some out. The sample lists some 120,000 clones; about 89% were seen once. In regard to this clone: Its specificity is unknown.

Here the sequenced sample was peripheral blood, taken on day 0 of AZD1222 vaccination. This receptor was obtained from an adult in good health. The chain carries TRBV6-2 or TRBV6-3 and TRBJ1-1; 11 bases are shared with TRBD1. The CDR3 is CASSTGQGDTEAFF. CDR3 coding DNA: TGTGCCAGCAGTACGGGACAGGGGGACACTGAAGCTTTCTTT.